The sequence of this T cell receptor (beta chain) was determined in a study of blood T cell repertoires in COVID-19. Study-level background: Specimens from acute and convalescent COVID-19 originated in the United States, Italy and Spain. Sources were T cells, B-cell-depleted T cells, or PBMCs; the material itself was cDNA or gDNA.

Adults between roughly 18 and 95 years of age took part from 20 to 25 US areas. TCRdb keeps only in-frame clones here, not all; method: immunoSEQ multiplex PCR. The data contain a few hundred thousand clones, approximately 85% of them singletons. The CDR3 runs 14 residues. The germline gives CDR1 SEHNR, CDR2 FQNEAQ (reference sequence). The V end was cut by 5 bases, the J end by 5 bases, with 15 bases between. Sequenced input: PBMCs or T cells enriched from blood (not recorded which). This receptor was identified in a woman aged 45 to 65 who had been exposed to COVID-19. This chain uses TRBV7-9 with TRBJ1-2; TRBD1 might be the D (6 bases). This CDR3 is CASSPSAGVYGYTF. CDR3 in DNA: TGTGCCAGCAGCCCCTCCGCAGGGGTGTATGGCTACACCTTC.